These T cell receptor beta chains were read from a single sample in a study of OX40 agonist ivuxolimab in advanced cancers. Produced via immunoSEQ multiplex PCR; TCRdb's table is partial and in-frame only. The data show 68,000 or so clones, around 82% seen once. The material sequenced was CD4+ or CD8+ T cells sorted from blood, taken in a trial of the OX40 agonist ivuxolimab. The receptor set was obtained from an adult with an advanced solid tumor such as melanoma, head and neck, liver or kidney cancer. Both conserved end residues are part of each CDR3. The order of the fields is J gene, CDR3 length, V gene, CDR3 protein.

j_gene: TRBJ2-7; len: 13; v_gene: TRBV15; CDR3aa: CATSRALADEQYF
j_gene: TRBJ2-5; len: 13; v_gene: TRBV11-1; CDR3aa: CASSLKYQETQYF
j_gene: TRBJ2-3; len: 15; v_gene: TRBV28; CDR3aa: CASTSPSGRIDTQYF
j_gene: TRBJ1-4; len: 15; v_gene: TRBV28; CDR3aa: CASRLGQPRREKLFF
j_gene: TRBJ2-1; len: 14; v_gene: TRBV4-1; CDR3aa: CASSQDQGYNEQFF
j_gene: TRBJ2-1; len: 15; v_gene: TRBV30; CDR3aa: CACSGTGGSYNEQFF
j_gene: TRBJ2-1; len: 15; v_gene: TRBV28; CDR3aa: CASSLWGRLGHEQFF
j_gene: TRBJ2-5; len: 14; v_gene: TRBV25-1; CDR3aa: CASSDEQGVETQYF
j_gene: TRBJ2-7; len: 15; v_gene: TRBV7-2; CDR3aa: CASSLGVDGDYEQYF
j_gene: TRBJ2-2; len: 12; v_gene: TRBV19; CDR3aa: CATGPYSGELFF
j_gene: TRBJ2-7; len: 15; v_gene: TRBV7-2; CDR3aa: CASSFTGTWKDEQYF
j_gene: TRBJ1-1; len: 15; v_gene: TRBV6-6; CDR3aa: CASLGTSTSGTEAFF
j_gene: TRBJ1-5; len: 15; v_gene: TRBV6-1; CDR3aa: CASSMRQGAFQPQHF
j_gene: TRBJ2-7; len: 14; v_gene: TRBV5-1; CDR3aa: CASSTGQGLAEQYF
j_gene: TRBJ2-7; len: 15; v_gene: TRBV6-5; CDR3aa: CATLAGTAKTYEQYF
j_gene: TRBJ1-4; len: 13; v_gene: TRBV18; CDR3aa: CASSLGTGDSSFF
j_gene: TRBJ1-5; len: 13; v_gene: TRBV27; CDR3aa: CASRQGAGQPQHF
j_gene: TRBJ1-2; len: 12; v_gene: TRBV7-9; CDR3aa: CASSSTGVGYTF
j_gene: TRBJ1-1; len: 12; v_gene: TRBV7-8; CDR3aa: CASSSGTAEAFF
j_gene: TRBJ2-1; len: 14; v_gene: TRBV6-6; CDR3aa: CASSYGQVYNEQFF
j_gene: TRBJ1-1; len: 15; v_gene: TRBV6-5; CDR3aa: CASSYAFVGNTEAFF
j_gene: TRBJ1-3; len: 16; v_gene: TRBV19; CDR3aa: CASSRDGTTSGNTIYF
j_gene: TRBJ1-6; len: 13; v_gene: TRBV9; CDR3aa: CASSTGGGSPLHF
j_gene: TRBJ2-1; len: 16; v_gene: TRBV7-2; CDR3aa: CASSLAPSGGIDEQFF
j_gene: TRBJ2-7; len: 16; v_gene: TRBV30; CDR3aa: CAWSVRKGTGSYEQYF
j_gene: TRBJ1-4; len: 14; v_gene: TRBV7-2; CDR3aa: CASSDPGPTEKLFF
j_gene: TRBJ1-5; len: 14; v_gene: TRBV2; CDR3aa: CASSAGRYDQPQHF
j_gene: TRBJ1-6; len: 14; v_gene: TRBV9; CDR3aa: CASSVRALNSPLHF
j_gene: TRBJ1-2; len: 12; v_gene: TRBV28; CDR3aa: CASWGGRGGYTF
j_gene: TRBJ2-7; len: 11; v_gene: TRBV5-6; CDR3aa: CASSPPHEQYF
j_gene: TRBJ2-7; len: 15; v_gene: TRBV5-1; CDR3aa: CASSPDGNRVREQYF
j_gene: TRBJ2-4; len: 15; v_gene: TRBV10-2; CDR3aa: CASSEWRIAKNIQYF
j_gene: TRBJ2-3; len: 16; v_gene: TRBV5-1; CDR3aa: CASSFDGRGSTDTQYF
j_gene: TRBJ2-7; len: 15; v_gene: TRBV10-1; CDR3aa: CASSGAGAKVYEQYF
j_gene: TRBJ2-5; len: 15; v_gene: TRBV13; CDR3aa: CASSLGGQGQETQYF
j_gene: TRBJ2-3; len: 16; v_gene: TRBV18; CDR3aa: CASSRLQGARSDTQYF
j_gene: TRBJ1-3; len: 15; v_gene: TRBV28; CDR3aa: CASSLIGSSGNTIYF
j_gene: TRBJ2-3; len: 14; v_gene: TRBV7-2; CDR3aa: CASSLSPSTDTQYF
j_gene: TRBJ1-5; len: 14; v_gene: TRBV30; CDR3aa: CAWSLGVTNQPQHF
j_gene: TRBJ2-7; len: 15; v_gene: TRBV5-4; CDR3aa: CASSSYRGLTYEQYF
j_gene: TRBJ1-5; len: 13; v_gene: TRBV5-1; CDR3aa: CASSLRPDQPQHF
j_gene: TRBJ1-2; len: 14; v_gene: TRBV5-6; CDR3aa: CASSDPLANYGYTF
j_gene: TRBJ2-5; len: 15; v_gene: TRBV7-6; CDR3aa: CASSMLRGGGETQYF
j_gene: TRBJ1-5; len: 13; v_gene: TRBV4-1; CDR3aa: CASSQGDQGPQHF
j_gene: TRBJ1-5; len: 14; v_gene: TRBV6-1; CDR3aa: CASNPGQGSQPQHF
j_gene: TRBJ1-2; len: 15; v_gene: TRBV18; CDR3aa: CASSTGEGSIYGYTF
j_gene: TRBJ2-2; len: 14; v_gene: TRBV6-6; CDR3aa: CASSYFTSSGELFF
j_gene: TRBJ2-3; len: 13; v_gene: TRBV7-2; CDR3aa: CASSLEPAGTQYF
j_gene: TRBJ2-5; len: 14; v_gene: TRBV18; CDR3aa: CASSPPIAERTQYF
j_gene: TRBJ1-4; len: 16; v_gene: TRBV4-3; CDR3aa: CASSHEIRPTNEKLFF
j_gene: TRBJ1-2; len: 15; v_gene: TRBV5-1; CDR3aa: CASSSSPGVGYGYTF
j_gene: TRBJ1-2; len: 13; v_gene: TRBV6-5; CDR3aa: CASSYEQVGGYTF
j_gene: TRBJ2-1; len: 17; v_gene: TRBV4-2; CDR3aa: CASSLFPGLAGGNEQFF
j_gene: TRBJ1-1; len: 13; v_gene: TRBV11-2; CDR3aa: CASSSQGGTEAFF
j_gene: TRBJ2-1; len: 16; v_gene: TRBV11-3; CDR3aa: CASSSRAGGKYNEQFF